This T cell receptor beta chain stems from a study of T cell repertoires in cytomegalovirus infection (dated by TCRdb to between 2018 and 2020). Looking at the study overall: Alongside well-studied HLA-B-restricted epitopes, the peptide stimulations were aimed at recently identified HLA-C-restricted CMV epitopes, whose presentation resists viral immunomodulation. Donor HLA type was relevant to the analysis, as public TCR beta signatures indicated carriage of CMV infection together with the matching HLA type. The investigation overall reported the following: In both this cohort and an independent roughly 400-donor cohort, the cumulative frequency of public TCR beta family members distinguished carriers of CMV infection plus the relevant HLA type. The ex vivo response was dominated by HLA-C-restricted CMV-specific TCR beta clonotypes, which also provided the single most frequent clonotype in two of eight donors.

Reading the label with the study, this specimen's treatment or condition is: in vitro stimulation with specific CMV peptide epitopes to enrich CMV-specific T cells. Sequencing took place on an Illumina HiSeq 1500. The public reads were reanalyzed by TCRdb: fastp trimming at Q25, MiXCR alignment, in-frame beta chains only. For every CDR3 protein sequence, its rows merge into one entry that carries the most common genes and DNA. Here the sample has under 300,000 distinct CDR3 sequences; about 20% occur a single time. The top ten constitute approximately 19% of the sample. This clonotype has ten or more counts. Its antigen is unknown. Qualities for individual bases were not recorded, and no much larger clone is one base off. CDR1 SGHTA and CDR2 FQGNSA were looked up in the germline V gene. V gives up 3 bases and J gives up 0 bases, and the segment between their germline ends measures 11 bases. The CDR3 spans 15 residues, from the cysteine through the phenylalanine. The CDR3 DNA has 45 bases and is translated from base 1.

The sequencing here drew on cultured PBMCs, taken from culture after CMV antigen stimulation. In this chain, TRBV7-2 is recombined with TRBJ1-1, with no reliable assignment of the D segment. This sequence originates from a human donor in good health (CMV status not recorded). Some clones in this sample may be carry-over from other donors' samples. Here is the DNA: TGTGCCAGCAGCTTCGTAACAACCATGAACACTGAAGCTTTCTTT. This encodes CASSFVTTMNTEAFF.